What follows are 21 T cell receptor beta chains derived from one specimen sequenced in a study of neurological immune-mediated disorders (dated by TCRdb to the late 2010s). In light of the paper, this sample's time point label describes: technical triplicate 1. Library prep was done by 5' RACE. The sequencer was an Illumina HiSeq 2500. TCRdb trimmed public reads at Q25 via fastp, called clones via MiXCR and kept in-frame beta chains. Entries are consolidated by CDR3 protein sequence, retaining the most common genes and DNA. The sample records 20,000 to 30,000 distinct CDR3 sequences, about 13% of which are singletons. Approximately 5% of the sample goes to the ten largest clones. Sequencing was done on a sample of CD4+ T cells from blood. The receptors derive from a female donor with HTLV-1-associated myelopathy (HAM/TSP).

This clonotype has a count of ten or more. The chain recombines TRBV5-1 with TRBJ2-5; D is ambiguous. Trimming took 5 bases from V and 4 from J, leaving 12 bases between them. The germline V gene has CDR1 SGHRS and CDR2 YFSETQ. This CDR3 contains 13 residues. This CDR3 is CASSLRTGETQYF. CDR3 sequence (DNA): TGCGCCAGCAGTCTACGGACGGGAGAGACCCAGTACTTC. Full variable domain (outside the CDR3, taken from reference TRBV5-1 and TRBJ2-5): KAGVTQTPRYLIKTRGQQVTLSCSPISGHRSVSWYQQTPGQGLQFLFEYFSETQRNKGNFPGRFSGRQFSNSRSEMNVSTLELGDSALYLCASSLRTGETQYFGPGTRLLVL.

This clonotype was seen repeatedly, ten times or more. This chain connects TRBV5-1 to TRBJ1-2; D is perhaps TRBD1 (5 bases). The V gene lost 3 bases and the J gene lost 8 bases, with 14 bases spanning the gap. The CDR3 runs 13 residues. In germline, CDR1 is SGHRS, CDR2 YFSETQ. This CDR3 is CASSSSRSGGYTF. CDR3 nucleotide sequence: TGCGCCAGCAGCTCGAGCAGGTCAGGGGGCTACACCTTC.

As to this clonotype: The junction differs from germline at one of its ends, possibly a read error. The CDR3 DNA is TGTGCTAGCAGTACGTCCCCGGACAGCGCCTACAATGAGCAGTTCTTC. Translated, it gives CASSTSPDSAYNEQFF. The genes are TRBV7-7 and TRBJ2-1; a possible D gene is TRBD1 (6 bases). The CDR3 totals 16 residues. The V gene's germline CDR1 is SSHAT and CDR2 FNYEAQ (reference sequence).

The V and J genes are TRBV20-1 and TRBJ2-7, with 7 bases fitting TRBD2. Germline assignment: CDR1 DFQATT and CDR2 SNEGSKA (reference sequence). This CDR3 contains 15 residues. J gave up 3 bases and V 0 bases, and 8 bases lay outside the gene matches. CDR3 sequence reads: CSARDFREVYYEQYF. DNA for the CDR3: TGCAGTGCTAGAGATTTCCGGGAGGTCTACTACGAGCAGTACTTC.

This clonotype showed up many times. V is TRBV5-5 and J is TRBJ2-1; D is possibly TRBD2 (6 bases). This CDR3 has 17 amino acids. In germline, CDR1 is SGHKS, CDR2 YYEKEE (reference sequence). Trimming removed 0 bases at V and 3 bases at J, with 16 bases between. The CDR3 protein is CASSLGSAGIIYNEQFF. The DNA of the CDR3 is TGTGCCAGCAGCTTGGGGTCGGCGGGGATTATCTACAATGAGCAGTTCTTC. Full variable domain (missing parts from reference TRBV5-5 and TRBJ2-1): DAGVTQSPTHLIKTRGQQVTLRCSPISGHKSVSWYQQVLGQGPQFIFQYYEKEERGRGNFPDRFSARQFPNYSSELNVNALLLGDSALYLCASSLGSAGIIYNEQFFGPGTRLTVL.

The J gene is TRBJ2-2, the V gene TRBV27; TRBD2 matches 12 bases. V lost 4 bases, J lost 1 base, and 1 base stayed unmatched. The V gene's germline CDR1 is MNHEY and CDR2 SMNVEV (reference sequence). This CDR3 is 16 amino acids long. The CDR3 loop reads CASSSTSGGNTGELFF. The CDR3 DNA sequence: TGTGCCAGCAGTTCGACTAGCGGGGGGAACACCGGGGAGCTGTTTTTT.

The chain is built from TRBV5-1 and TRBJ2-5; 14 nucleotides agree with TRBD2. The CDR3 totals 19 residues. Germline V gene sequence: CDR1 SGHRS, CDR2 YFSETQ. The junction had 12 bases not matched to a gene; V was cut back by 0 bases and J by 5 bases. The CDR3 here is CASSLAAPGLAGGGETQYF. CDR3 bases: TGCGCCAGCAGCTTGGCCGCCCCTGGACTAGCGGGAGGCGGTGAGACCCAGTACTTC.

By share, this clonotype ranks as medium-sized (0.01 to 0.1%). This rearrangement joins TRBV7-6 to TRBJ2-7, with D possibly being TRBD2 (6 bases). This CDR3 region has 14 residues. V lost 6 bases and J lost 2, with 14 bases in between. Per germline, CDR1 SGHVS and CDR2 FNYEAQ. The CDR3: CASSAGSQTYEQYF. The CDR3 region has the DNA TGTGCCAGCAGTGCGGGGAGCCAAACCTACGAGCAGTACTTC.

This clonotype showed up many times. J is TRBJ2-1 and V is TRBV10-3; possibly TRBD1 for D (6 bases). The CDR3 contains 17 residues. Trimming cost V 6 bases and J 4 bases, with 22 bases left between them. CDR1 and CDR2 from the germline V gene are ENHRY and SYGVKD. The CDR3 loop is CAIREQSGGQSYNEQFF. Here the CDR3 DNA reads TGTGCCATCAGAGAACAGAGCGGAGGACAGTCTTACAATGAGCAGTTCTTC.

This clonotype was found many times. The chain is built from TRBV11-3 and TRBJ2-3; D ambiguous. The length of the CDR3 is 14 residues. The V gene lost 0 bases and the J gene lost 6 bases, with 10 bases spanning the gap. Germline-derived CDR1 and CDR2 are SGHNT and YENEEA. The CDR3 protein is CASSLELSADTQYF. The CDR3 bases are TGTGCCAGCAGCTTAGAACTATCGGCGGATACGCAGTATTTT.

V and J are TRBV7-2 and TRBJ2-6; the D is unclear. Trimming left V 1 base short and J 4 bases short, with 8 bases between. Germline V gives CDR1 SGHTA, CDR2 FQGNSA. The CDR3 sequence is 15 residues long. The CDR3 protein is CASSLVVFGANVLTF. The CDR3 nucleotides read TGTGCCAGCAGCTTAGTTGTTTTCGGGGCCAACGTCCTGACTTTC.

This clonotype was picked up many times. The chain couples TRBV7-3 to TRBJ2-2; no clear D. CDR3 size: 13 residues. Trimming pared 1 base from V and 7 bases from J, leaving 7 bases between. Per the germline V gene, CDR1 is SGHTA and CDR2 is FQGTGA. CDR3 DNA: TGTGCCAGCAGCTTAAATACTAACGGGGAGCTGTTTTTT. Amino acids: CASSLNTNGELFF.

This clonotype was recorded many times. The V gene is TRBV20-1, the J gene TRBJ2-1, with TRBD2 matching over 10 bases. The germline gives CDR1 DFQATT, CDR2 SNEGSKA (reference sequence). This CDR3 is 17 amino acids long. V lost 5 bases, J lost 7 bases, and 17 bases stayed unmatched. DNA for the CDR3: TGCAGTGCTGCGAGGCTGCGTAGCGGGGGGTCTTGGAATGAGCAGTTCTTC. This codes for CSAARLRSGGSWNEQFF.

This clonotype was counted at least ten times. This chain uses TRBV12-3 or TRBV12-4 with TRBJ2-5; 8 bases agree with TRBD2. This CDR3 contains 14 residues. V lost 6 bases and J lost 5; bases outside the gene matches: 8. CDR3 nucleotide sequence: TGTGCCAGCAGCCCTACAGCGGGAGAGGAGACCCAGTACTTC. It yields the protein CASSPTAGEETQYF.

This clonotype was recorded at least ten times. CDR3 residues: CSAAGQGSQPQHF. The CDR3, as DNA: TGCAGTGCTGCGGGGCAGGGGAGTCAGCCCCAGCATTTT. V is TRBV20-1 and J is TRBJ1-5; D is possibly TRBD1 (6 bases). V lost 5 bases and J lost 6, with 14 bases in between. The CDR3 contains 13 residues. CDR1 and CDR2 (germline): DFQATT, SNEGSKA (reference sequence).

This clonotype is termed medium-sized. V usage is TRBV5-6 and J usage is TRBJ2-7; 10 positions match TRBD2. Germline CDR1 reads SGHDT; CDR2 reads YYEEEE. Unmatched junction bases numbered 2, after V lost 4 bases and J lost 4 bases. The CDR3 is 13 residues long. CDR3 loop: CASSPTSGYEQYF. CDR3 in DNA: TGTGCCAGCAGCCCGACTAGCGGGTACGAGCAGTACTTC.

This clonotype counts as medium-sized. The chain has TRBV5-1 and TRBJ2-7; D is tentatively TRBD1 or TRBD2 (6 bases each). Germline values: CDR1 SGHRS, CDR2 YFSETQ. This CDR3 is 15 amino acids long. V was shortened by 0 bases and J by 2 bases, with 12 bases between the two germline ends. CDR3 in amino acids: CASSLGGAATYEQYF. DNA for the CDR3: TGCGCCAGCAGCTTGGGGGGGGCGGCAACCTACGAGCAGTACTTC. Based on the CDR3 plus reference TRBV5-1 and TRBJ2-7, the full variable domain is KAGVTQTPRYLIKTRGQQVTLSCSPISGHRSVSWYQQTPGQGLQFLFEYFSETQRNKGNFPGRFSGRQFSNSRSEMNVSTLELGDSALYLCASSLGGAATYEQYFGPGTRLTVT.

This clonotype was observed many times. One end of the junction fails to match germline, which may point to a read error. The J gene is TRBJ2-1, the V gene TRBV3-1, with D possibly matching TRBD2 (5 bases). The germline CDR1 and CDR2 sequences are LGHDT and YNNKEL (reference sequence). The CDR3 is made up of 13 amino acids. The CDR3 region is CASRQGRGFEQFF. CDR3 sequence (DNA): TGTGCCAGCAGACAAGGACGAGGGTTTGAGCAGTTCTTC.

This clonotype was seen ten or more times. The rearrangement joins TRBV7-2 to TRBJ2-3; no firm D call. CDR1 and CDR2 (germline): SGHTA, FQGNSA. CDR3 size: 13 residues. Trimming cost V 3 bases and J 8 bases, with 12 bases left between them. CDR3 DNA: TGTGCCAGCAGCTTGGCGGCCTGGGGTACGCAGTATTTT. This gives the protein CASSLAAWGTQYF.

This clonotype was counted many times. V is TRBV12-3 or TRBV12-4 and J is TRBJ2-6; D call uncertain. The CDR3 runs to 15 residues. The V end was cut by 3 bases, the J end by 4 bases, with 10 bases between. CDR3 bases: TGTGCCAGCAGTTTTTTGGGATCCGGGGCCAACGTCCTGACTTTC. This codes for CASSFLGSGANVLTF.

Relative to its sample, this clonotype is medium-sized. The junction and the germline gene differ at one end; a read error may be behind it. The chain carries TRBV5-6 and TRBJ1-2, with D hard to call. Looked up from germline, CDR1 is SGHDT and CDR2 is YYEEEE. This CDR3 spans 12 amino acids. In DNA, the CDR3 is TGTGTCAGCAGCTACAGTAACTATGGCTACACCTTC. It yields the protein CVSSYSNYGYTF.